Following are 8 T cell receptor beta chains from one sample sequenced in a study of shared clonotypes between healthy human individuals. The data were produced by immunoSEQ multiplex PCR, yet TCRdb's version contains in-frame clones alone and is incomplete. This table has about half a million clones, more than 65% appearing once. The sequencing sample was made of PBMCs. The receptors here all came from a woman aged 35 to 49 in good health. Some clones in this sample may be carry-over from other donors' samples.

This chain joins TRBV10-2 and TRBJ2-7, with D possibly matching TRBD1 (5 bases). Germline V gene sequence: CDR1 WSHSY, CDR2 SAAADI. The CDR3 runs 15 residues. Trimming pared 0 bases from V and 3 bases from J, leaving 12 bases between. The CDR3 here is CASSESDQGDYEQYF. The DNA of the CDR3 is TGCGCCAGCAGTGAGTCGGACCAGGGCGACTACGAGCAGTACTTC.

Comments on this clone: A clone one base away is much larger, so this may be a read error. The sample contains more than one DNA sequence encoding this CDR3. This rearrangement joins TRBV6-4 to TRBJ2-3, with D hard to call. The CDR3 is 15 amino acids. V gave up 4 bases and J gave up 3 bases, with 14 bases separating them. Germline values: CDR1 MRHNA, CDR2 SNTAGT. The CDR3 is CASSGGGKDTDTQYF. CDR3 sequence (DNA): TGTGCCAGCAGTGGTGGCGGCAAAGATACAGATACGCAGTATTTT.

As regards this clone: It is likely a read error: a sequence one base away is far more abundant. V usage is TRBV27 and J usage is TRBJ1-1, with 7 bases that match TRBD1. Germline V CDR1 and CDR2: MNHEY, SMNVEV (reference sequence). With 5 bases clipped from V and 9 bases from J, the junction kept 15 bases outside the gene matches. This CDR3 is 15 amino acids long. The CDR3 sequence is CASSPRTGRPIKAFF. CDR3 bases: TGTGCCAGCAGTCCGAGGACAGGCCGGCCCATAAAAGCTTTCTTT.

The V and J genes are TRBV4-2 and TRBJ2-7, with 11 bases matching TRBD2. The CDR3 totals 18 residues. J lost 2 bases, V lost 0 bases, and 9 bases had no gene match. Germline lookup yields CDR1 LGHNA and CDR2 YNFKEQ. CDR3 amino acids: CASSQDPTHSGRAYEQYF. DNA for the CDR3: TGTGCCAGCAGCCAAGATCCAACTCATAGCGGGAGGGCCTACGAGCAGTACTTC.

This clone occurred a few times. The rearrangement links TRBV18 to TRBJ2-5; the match to TRBD1 covers 7 bases. The CDR3 extends over 14 amino acids. The germline CDR1 and CDR2 sequences are KGHSH and LQKENI. The junction had 2 bases not matched to a gene; V was cut back by 0 bases and J by 4 bases. Here the CDR3 DNA reads TGTGCCAGCTCACCACCGGGACAGATAGAGACCCAGTACTTC. Protein: CASSPPGQIETQYF.

This clone was detected ten times or more. V gene TRBV5-1 combines with J gene TRBJ2-1, with a possible D match to TRBD2 (5 bases). Trimming took 0 bases from V and 5 from J, leaving 9 bases between them. CDR3 length: 14 residues. Germline V gene data show CDR1 as SGHRS and CDR2 as YFSETQ. In DNA, the CDR3 is TGCGCCAGCAGCTTGGCTAGCACCCACAATGAGCAGTTCTTC. Translation gives CASSLASTHNEQFF. The full variable domain, in which reference TRBV5-1 and TRBJ2-1 provide the parts outside the CDR3, is KAGVTQTPRYLIKTRGQQVTLSCSPISGHRSVSWYQQTPGQGLQFLFEYFSETQRNKGNFPGRFSGRQFSNSRSEMNVSTLELGDSALYLCASSLASTHNEQFFGPGTRLTVL.

This chain joins TRBV27 and TRBJ2-3; 9 bases map to TRBD1. This CDR3 is 15 amino acids long. The trim removed 6 bases at V and 0 bases at J, leaving 4 bases unmatched. CDR1 MNHEY and CDR2 SMNVEV come from the germline V gene (reference sequence). CDR3 sequence reads: CASSDRGGSTDTQYF. CDR3 sequence (DNA): TGTGCCAGCAGCGACAGGGGGGGAAGCACAGATACGCAGTATTTT.

The rearrangement uses TRBV7-9 and TRBJ2-1; 7 bases fit TRBD1. The trim removed 1 base at V and 6 bases at J, leaving 6 bases unmatched. Germline lookup yields CDR1 SEHNR and CDR2 FQNEAQ (reference sequence). This CDR3 region has 15 residues. The CDR3 DNA sequence: TGTGCCAGCAGCTTAGTGACAGGGAATCGCAATGAGCAGTTCTTC. Translated: CASSLVTGNRNEQFF.